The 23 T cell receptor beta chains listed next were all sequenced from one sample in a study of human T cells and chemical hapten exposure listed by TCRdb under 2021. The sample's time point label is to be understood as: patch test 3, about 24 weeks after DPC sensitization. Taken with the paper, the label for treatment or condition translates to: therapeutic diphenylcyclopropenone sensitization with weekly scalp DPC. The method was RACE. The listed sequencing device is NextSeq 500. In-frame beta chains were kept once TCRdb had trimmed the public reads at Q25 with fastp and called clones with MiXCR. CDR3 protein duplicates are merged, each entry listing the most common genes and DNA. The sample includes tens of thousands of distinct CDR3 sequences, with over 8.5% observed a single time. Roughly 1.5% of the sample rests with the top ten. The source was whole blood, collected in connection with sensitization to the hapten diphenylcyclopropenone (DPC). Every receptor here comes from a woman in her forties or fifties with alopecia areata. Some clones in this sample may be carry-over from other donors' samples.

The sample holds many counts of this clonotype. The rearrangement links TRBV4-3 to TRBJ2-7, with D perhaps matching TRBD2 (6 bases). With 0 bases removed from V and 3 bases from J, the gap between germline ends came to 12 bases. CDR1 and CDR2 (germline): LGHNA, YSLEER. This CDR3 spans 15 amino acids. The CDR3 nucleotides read TGCGCCAGCAGCCAAGAGCGGGGCCTCCACTACGAGCAGTACTTC. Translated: CASSQERGLHYEQYF.

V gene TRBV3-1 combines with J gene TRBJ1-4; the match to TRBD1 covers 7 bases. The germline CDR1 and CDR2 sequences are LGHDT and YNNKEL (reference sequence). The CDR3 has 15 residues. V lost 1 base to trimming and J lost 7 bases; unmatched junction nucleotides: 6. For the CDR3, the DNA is TGTGCCAGCAGCCAAGGCCTACAGGGGAGTGAAAAACTGTTTTTT. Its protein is CASSQGLQGSEKLFF. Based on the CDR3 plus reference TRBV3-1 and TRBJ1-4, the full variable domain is DTAVSQTPKYLVTQMGNDKSIKCEQNLGHDTMYWYKQDSKKFLKIMFSYNNKELIINETVPNRFSPKSPDKAHLNLHINSLELGDSAVYFCASSQGLQGSEKLFFGSGTQLSVL.

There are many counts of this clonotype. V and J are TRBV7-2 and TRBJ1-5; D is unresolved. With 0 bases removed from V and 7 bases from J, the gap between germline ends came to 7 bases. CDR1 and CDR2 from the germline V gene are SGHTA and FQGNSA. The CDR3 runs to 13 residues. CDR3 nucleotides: TGTGCCAGCAGCTTAGCAACACTGCAGCCCCAGCATTTT. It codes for CASSLATLQPQHF.

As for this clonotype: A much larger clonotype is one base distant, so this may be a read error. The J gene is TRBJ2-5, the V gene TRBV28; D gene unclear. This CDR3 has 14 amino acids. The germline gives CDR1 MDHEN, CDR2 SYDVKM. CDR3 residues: CVSKGSTPTETQYF. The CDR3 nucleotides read TGTGTCAGCAAAGGATCGACCCCGACGGAGACCCAGTACTTC.

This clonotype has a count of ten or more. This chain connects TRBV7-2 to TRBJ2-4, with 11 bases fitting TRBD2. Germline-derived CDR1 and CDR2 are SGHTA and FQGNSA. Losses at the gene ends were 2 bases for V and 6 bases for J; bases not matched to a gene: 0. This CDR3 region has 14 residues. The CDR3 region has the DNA TGTGCCAGCAGCTTAACTAGCGGGAGAAACATTCAGTACTTC. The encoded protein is CASSLTSGRNIQYF.

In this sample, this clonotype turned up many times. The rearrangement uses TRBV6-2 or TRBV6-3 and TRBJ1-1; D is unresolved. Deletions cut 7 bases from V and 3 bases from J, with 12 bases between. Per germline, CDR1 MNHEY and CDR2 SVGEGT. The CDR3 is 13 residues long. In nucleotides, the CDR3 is TGTGCCAGCACGTCAGAATCGTACACTGAAGCTTTCTTT. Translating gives CASTSESYTEAFF.

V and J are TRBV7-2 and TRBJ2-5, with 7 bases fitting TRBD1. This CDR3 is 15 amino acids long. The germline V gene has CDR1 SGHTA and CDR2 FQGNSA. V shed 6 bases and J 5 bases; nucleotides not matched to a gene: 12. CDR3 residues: CASRLKIGGGETQYF. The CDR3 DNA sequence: TGTGCCAGCAGGCTCAAGATAGGGGGCGGTGAGACCCAGTACTTC.

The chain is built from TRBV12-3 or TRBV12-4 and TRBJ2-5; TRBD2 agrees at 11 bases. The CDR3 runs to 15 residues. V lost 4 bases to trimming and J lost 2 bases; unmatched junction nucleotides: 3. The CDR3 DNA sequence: TGTGCCAGCAGTTCAACTAGCGGGGGACAAGAGACCCAGTACTTC. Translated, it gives CASSSTSGGQETQYF.

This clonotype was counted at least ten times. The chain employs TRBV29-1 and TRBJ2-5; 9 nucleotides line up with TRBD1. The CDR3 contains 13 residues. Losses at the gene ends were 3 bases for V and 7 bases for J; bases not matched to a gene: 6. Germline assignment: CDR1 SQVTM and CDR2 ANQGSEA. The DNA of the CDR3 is TGCAGCGTTGAGGAACAGGGGGCCGGGACCCAGTACTTC. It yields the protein CSVEEQGAGTQYF. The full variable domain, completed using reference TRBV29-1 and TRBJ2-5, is SAVISQKPSRDICQRGTSLTIQCQVDSQVTMMFWYRQQPGQSLTLIATANQGSEATYESGFVIDKFPISRPNLTFSTLTVSNMSPEDSSIYLCSVEEQGAGTQYFGPGTRLLVL.

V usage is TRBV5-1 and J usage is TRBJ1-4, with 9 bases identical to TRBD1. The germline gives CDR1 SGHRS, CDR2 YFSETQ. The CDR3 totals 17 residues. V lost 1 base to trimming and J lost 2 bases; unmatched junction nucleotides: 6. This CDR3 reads CASSLTGTGRTNEKLFF. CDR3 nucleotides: TGCGCCAGCAGCTTGACCGGGACAGGGCGGACTAATGAAAAACTGTTTTTT.

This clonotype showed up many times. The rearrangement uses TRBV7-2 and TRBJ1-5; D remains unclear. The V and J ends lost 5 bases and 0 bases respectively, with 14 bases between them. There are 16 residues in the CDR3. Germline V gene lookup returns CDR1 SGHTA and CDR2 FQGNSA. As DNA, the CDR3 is TGTGCCAGCAGCCCCAAAGCGGCCTATAGCAATCAGCCCCAGCATTTT. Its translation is CASSPKAAYSNQPQHF.

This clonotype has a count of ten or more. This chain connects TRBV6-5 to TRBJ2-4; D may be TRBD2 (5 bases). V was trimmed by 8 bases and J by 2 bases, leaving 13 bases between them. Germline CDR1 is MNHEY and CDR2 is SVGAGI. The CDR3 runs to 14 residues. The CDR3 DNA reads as TGTGCCAGCTCATTCGGGGTATCCAAAAACATTCAGTACTTC. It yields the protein CASSFGVSKNIQYF.

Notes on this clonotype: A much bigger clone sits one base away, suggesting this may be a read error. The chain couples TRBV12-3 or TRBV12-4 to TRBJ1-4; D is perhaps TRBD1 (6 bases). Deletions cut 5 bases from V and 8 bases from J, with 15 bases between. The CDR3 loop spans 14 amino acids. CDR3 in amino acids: CASSRRGGSEKLFF. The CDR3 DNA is TGTGCCAGCAGTCGGAGAGGGGGAAGCGAAAAACTGTTTTTT.

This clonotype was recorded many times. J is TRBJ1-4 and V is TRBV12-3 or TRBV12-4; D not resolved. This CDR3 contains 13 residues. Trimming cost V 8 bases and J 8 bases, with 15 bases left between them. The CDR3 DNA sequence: TGTGCCAGCTCCCCCCAAGAAAGGGAAAAACTGTTTTTT. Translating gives CASSPQEREKLFF.

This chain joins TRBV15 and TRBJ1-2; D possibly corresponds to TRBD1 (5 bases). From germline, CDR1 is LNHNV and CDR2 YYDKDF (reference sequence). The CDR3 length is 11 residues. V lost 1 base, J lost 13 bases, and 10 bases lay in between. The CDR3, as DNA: TGTGCCACCAGCAGAGGGGACGTTCCCACCTTC. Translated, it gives CATSRGDVPTF.

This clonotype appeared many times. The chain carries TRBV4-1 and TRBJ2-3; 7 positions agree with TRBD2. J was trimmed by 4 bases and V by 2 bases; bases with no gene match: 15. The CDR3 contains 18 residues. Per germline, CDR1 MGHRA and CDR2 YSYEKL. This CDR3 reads CASSQKIDYGGSADTQYF. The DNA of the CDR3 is TGCGCCAGCAGCCAAAAAATCGACTACGGCGGGAGCGCAGATACGCAGTATTTT.

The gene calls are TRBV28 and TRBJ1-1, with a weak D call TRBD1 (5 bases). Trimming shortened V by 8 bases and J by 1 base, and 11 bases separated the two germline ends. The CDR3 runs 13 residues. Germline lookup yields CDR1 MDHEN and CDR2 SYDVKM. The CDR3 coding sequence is TGTGCCAGCCCGGGACGGGGGAACACTGAAGCTTTCTTT. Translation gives CASPGRGNTEAFF.

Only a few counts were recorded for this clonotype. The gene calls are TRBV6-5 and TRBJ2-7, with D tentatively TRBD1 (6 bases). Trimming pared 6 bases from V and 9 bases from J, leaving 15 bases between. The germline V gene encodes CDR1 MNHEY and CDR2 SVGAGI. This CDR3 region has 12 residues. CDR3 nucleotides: TGTGCCAGCAGCCCAGGGGTGGGAAGGCAGTACTTC. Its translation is CASSPGVGRQYF.

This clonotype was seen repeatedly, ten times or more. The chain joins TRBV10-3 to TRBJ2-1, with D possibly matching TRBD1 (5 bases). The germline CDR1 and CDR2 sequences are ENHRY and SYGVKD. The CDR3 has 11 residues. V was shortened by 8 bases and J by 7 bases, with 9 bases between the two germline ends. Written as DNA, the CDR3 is TGTGCCATCGCAGGGATGAATGAGCAGTTCTTC. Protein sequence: CAIAGMNEQFF.

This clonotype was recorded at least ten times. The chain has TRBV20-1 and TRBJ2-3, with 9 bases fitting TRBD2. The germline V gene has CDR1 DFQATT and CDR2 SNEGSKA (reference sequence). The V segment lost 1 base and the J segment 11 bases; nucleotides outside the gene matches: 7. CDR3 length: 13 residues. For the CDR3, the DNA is TGCAGTGCTAGAGTTAGCGGGGGAGGTAGGCAGTATTTT. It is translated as CSARVSGGGRQYF.

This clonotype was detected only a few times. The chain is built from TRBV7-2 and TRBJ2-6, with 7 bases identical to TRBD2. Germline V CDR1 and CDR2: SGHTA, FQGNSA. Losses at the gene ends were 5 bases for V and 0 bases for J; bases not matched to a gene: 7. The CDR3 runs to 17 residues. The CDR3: CASSPRAGSSGANVLTF. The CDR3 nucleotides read TGTGCCAGCAGCCCCAGAGCGGGGAGCTCTGGGGCCAACGTCCTGACTTTC.

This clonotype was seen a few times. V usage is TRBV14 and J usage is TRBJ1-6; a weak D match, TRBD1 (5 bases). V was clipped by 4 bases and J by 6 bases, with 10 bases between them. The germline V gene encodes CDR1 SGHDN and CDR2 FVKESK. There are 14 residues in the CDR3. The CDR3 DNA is TGTGCCAGCAGCCGACGACAGCCTAATTCACCCCTCCACTTT. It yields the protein CASSRRQPNSPLHF.

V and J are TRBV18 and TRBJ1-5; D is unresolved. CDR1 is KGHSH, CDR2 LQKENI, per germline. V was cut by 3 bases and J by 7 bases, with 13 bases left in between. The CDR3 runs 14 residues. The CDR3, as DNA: TGTGCCAGCTCACCCGAAGGAGTTCGGCAGCCCCAGCATTTT. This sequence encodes CASSPEGVRQPQHF.